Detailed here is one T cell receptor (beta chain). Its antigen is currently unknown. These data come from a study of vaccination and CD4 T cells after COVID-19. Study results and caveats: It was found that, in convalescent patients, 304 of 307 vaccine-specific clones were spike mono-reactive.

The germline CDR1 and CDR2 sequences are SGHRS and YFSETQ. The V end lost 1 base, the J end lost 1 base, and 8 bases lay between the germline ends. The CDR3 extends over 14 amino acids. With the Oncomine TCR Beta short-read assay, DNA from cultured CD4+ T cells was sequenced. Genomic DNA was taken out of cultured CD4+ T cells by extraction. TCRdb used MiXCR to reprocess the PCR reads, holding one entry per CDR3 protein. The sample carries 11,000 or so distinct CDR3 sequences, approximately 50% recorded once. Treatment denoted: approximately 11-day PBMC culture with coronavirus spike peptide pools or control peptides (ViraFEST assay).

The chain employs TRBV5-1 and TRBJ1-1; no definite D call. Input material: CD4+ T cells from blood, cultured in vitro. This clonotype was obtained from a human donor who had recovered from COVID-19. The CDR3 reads CASSLNRENTEAFF. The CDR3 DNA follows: TGCGCCAGCAGCTTGAATAGAGAGAACACTGAAGCTTTCTTT.